The T cell receptor beta chain under discussion was sequenced for a study of T-cell memory formation after mild COVID-19. Per germline, CDR1 SGHKS and CDR2 YYEKEE (reference sequence). CDR3 length equals 16 residues. V gave up 0 bases and J gave up 3 bases; unmatched junction bases: 4. This clonotype was observed many times. From 5'RACE with constant-segment primers came TCR alpha and TCR beta cDNA libraries that carried sample barcodes and UMIs. TCRdb independently ran MiXCR on the 5' RACE reads; one entry per CDR3 protein. Here the sample spans 350,000 to 500,000 distinct CDR3 sequences, roughly 18% being singletons.

The source of this sequence is a man aged 18 to 29 who had mild COVID-19 (a few samples of this study predate the infection). Cell type and time point are not known. The V and J genes are TRBV5-5 and TRBJ2-2; 8 bases align to TRBD2. The sequenced sample was PBMCs or a T cell subset sorted from them (not recorded which). The CDR3 nucleotides are TGTGCCAGCAGCTTGGAAGTAGCGGGGTACACCGGGGAGCTGTTTTTT. Protein product: CASSLEVAGYTGELFF. Complete variable domain (other parts from reference TRBV5-5 and TRBJ2-2): DAGVTQSPTHLIKTRGQQVTLRCSPISGHKSVSWYQQVLGQGPQFIFQYYEKEERGRGNFPDRFSARQFPNYSSELNVNALLLGDSALYLCASSLEVAGYTGELFFGEGSRLTVL.